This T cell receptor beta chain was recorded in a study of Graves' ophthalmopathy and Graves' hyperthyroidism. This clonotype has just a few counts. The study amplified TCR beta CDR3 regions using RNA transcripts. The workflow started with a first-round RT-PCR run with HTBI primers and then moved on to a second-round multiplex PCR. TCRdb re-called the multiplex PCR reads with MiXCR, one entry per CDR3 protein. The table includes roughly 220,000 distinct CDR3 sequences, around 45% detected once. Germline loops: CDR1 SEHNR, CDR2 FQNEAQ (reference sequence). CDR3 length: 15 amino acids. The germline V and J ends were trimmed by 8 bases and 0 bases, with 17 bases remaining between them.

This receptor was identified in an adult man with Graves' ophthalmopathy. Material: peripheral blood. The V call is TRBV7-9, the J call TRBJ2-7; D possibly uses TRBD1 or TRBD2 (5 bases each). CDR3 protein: CASQGEHLSSYEQYF. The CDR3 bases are TGTGCCAGCCAGGGAGAGCACCTCAGCTCCTACGAGCAGTACTTC.